The 7 T cell receptor beta chains below were found in one sample sequenced in a study of identifying expanded T cells in peripheral blood. Sequencing used immunoSEQ multiplex PCR; TCRdb keeps in-frame clones, though not all of them. The table includes 100,000 or so clones, roughly 88% detected once. Sequences were obtained from blood. These receptors came from a person between 18 and 75 years old in good health.

This chain joins TRBV2 and TRBJ1-6; 10 bases are shared with TRBD1. CDR1 SNHLY and CDR2 FYNNEI come from the germline V gene. Trimming took 6 bases from V and 1 from J; bases not matched to a gene: 9. The CDR3 has 18 residues. This CDR3 reads CASRETGQGLSYNSPLHF. The CDR3, as DNA: TGTGCCAGCAGAGAGACGGGACAGGGGTTGTCCTATAATTCACCCCTCCACTTT.

A few counts support this clone. The chain employs TRBV5-1 and TRBJ2-3; 9 nucleotides match TRBD2. This CDR3 has 18 residues. Per germline, CDR1 SGHRS and CDR2 YFSETQ. The ends lost 1 base at V and 2 bases at J; junction bases unmatched: 11. In DNA, the CDR3 is TGCGCCAGCAGCTTGTTGTCTAGCGGGAAGGCTTTCACAGATACGCAGTATTTT. This gives the protein CASSLLSSGKAFTDTQYF. Complete variable domain (other parts from reference TRBV5-1 and TRBJ2-3): KAGVTQTPRYLIKTRGQQVTLSCSPISGHRSVSWYQQTPGQGLQFLFEYFSETQRNKGNFPGRFSGRQFSNSRSEMNVSTLELGDSALYLCASSLLSSGKAFTDTQYFGPGTRLTVL.

This chain links TRBV9 with TRBJ2-6; D unresolved. V lost 3 bases, J lost 0 bases, and 7 bases lay in between. The CDR3 has 15 residues. Germline CDR1 reads SGDLS; CDR2 reads YYNGEE. For the CDR3, the DNA is TGTGCCAGCAGCGCACTCTTCTCTGGGGCCAACGTCCTGACTTTC. Its translation is CASSALFSGANVLTF.

A word on this clone: The same CDR3 is also encoded by other DNA sequences in this sample. This chain uses TRBV7-2 with TRBJ2-7; D is ambiguous. CDR1 SGHTA and CDR2 FQGNSA come from the germline V gene. This CDR3 has 13 residues. V lost 3 bases to trimming and J lost 4 bases, with 10 bases between them. Written as DNA, the CDR3 is TGTGCCAGCAGCTTCCTCTCCCTTTACGAGCAGTACTTC. Encoded protein: CASSFLSLYEQYF.

The J gene is TRBJ2-1, the V gene TRBV18, with TRBD2 as a possible D gene (6 bases). The CDR3 consists of 14 residues. The V gene lost 6 bases and the J gene lost 3 bases, with 12 bases spanning the gap. Per the germline V gene, CDR1 is KGHSH and CDR2 is LQKENI. The CDR3 sequence: CASSRDAGYNEQFF. In nucleotides, the CDR3 is TGTGCCAGCTCGCGGGACGCCGGCTACAATGAGCAGTTCTTC. Full variable domain (outside the CDR3, taken from reference TRBV18 and TRBJ2-1): NAGVMQNPRHLVRRRGQEARLRCSPMKGHSHVYWYRQLPEEGLKFMVYLQKENIIDESGMPKERFSAEFPKEGPSILRIQQVVRGDSAAYFCASSRDAGYNEQFFGPGTRLTVL.

The chain employs TRBV11-1 and TRBJ1-1, with D perhaps TRBD1 (5 bases). The CDR3 consists of 13 residues. The germline V gene has CDR1 SGHAT and CDR2 FQDESV (reference sequence). V lost 8 bases, J lost 7 bases, and 17 bases lay in between. Here the CDR3 DNA reads TGTGCCAGCTTGAAAACCCGGGACGATGAAGCTTTCTTT. Translated: CASLKTRDDEAFF.

The V call is TRBV9, the J call TRBJ2-1; TRBD1 matches at 7 bases. V was clipped by 0 bases and J by 1 base; unmatched bases: 4. The CDR3 runs to 16 residues. The germline gives CDR1 SGDLS, CDR2 YYNGEE. The CDR3 DNA reads as TGTGCCAGCAGCGTAGGCCCCAGGGGGTCCTACAATGAGCAGTTCTTC. It encodes CASSVGPRGSYNEQFF.